What follows is one T cell receptor (beta chain) and its context. It may be a read error: a sequence one base away is much more abundant. Primed by a sample-barcoded 5' primer and a J-beta primer mix, a second PCR proceeded for about 7 to 11 cycles. A single record per CDR3 protein comes from TCRdb applying MiXCR to the 5' RACE reads. The sample includes some 880,000 distinct CDR3 sequences, roughly 34% seen only once; the top ten take under 15%. The source of the sample is a study of blood T cells in healthy people across ages. The CDR3 runs 13 residues. Germline V gene data show CDR1 as DFQATT and CDR2 as SNEGSKA (reference sequence).

Sample: blood. The sequence derives from a man between 18 and 29 years old in good health. The chain uses TRBV20-1 and TRBJ1-1, with a possible D match to TRBD1 (6 bases). The CDR3 loop is CSATRTANTEVFF. CDR3 in DNA: TGCAGTGCTACCAGGACAGCTAACACTGAAGTTTTCTTT.